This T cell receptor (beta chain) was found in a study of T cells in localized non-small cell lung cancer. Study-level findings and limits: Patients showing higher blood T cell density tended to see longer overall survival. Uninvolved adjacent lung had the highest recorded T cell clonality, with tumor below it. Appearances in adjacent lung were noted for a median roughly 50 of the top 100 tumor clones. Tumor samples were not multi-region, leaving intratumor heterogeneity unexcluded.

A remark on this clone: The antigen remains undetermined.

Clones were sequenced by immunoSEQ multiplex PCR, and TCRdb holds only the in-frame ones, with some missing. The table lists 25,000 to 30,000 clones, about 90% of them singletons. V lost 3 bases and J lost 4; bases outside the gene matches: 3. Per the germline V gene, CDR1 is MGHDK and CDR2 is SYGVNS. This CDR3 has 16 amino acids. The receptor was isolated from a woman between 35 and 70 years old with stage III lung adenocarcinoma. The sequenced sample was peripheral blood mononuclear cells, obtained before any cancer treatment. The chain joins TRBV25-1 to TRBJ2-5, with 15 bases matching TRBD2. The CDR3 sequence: CASSDWTSGGVETQYF. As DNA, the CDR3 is TGTGCCAGCAGTGACTGGACTAGCGGGGGGGTAGAGACCCAGTACTTC.